This TCR beta chain was identified during a study of CD8 T cells in ankylosing spondylitis. Via MiXCR, TCRdb re-called the 5' RACE reads, giving one row per CDR3 protein. The sample consists of 200,000 or so distinct CDR3 sequences, around a quarter of them appearing once. The study, taken as a whole, reports: Typical of ankylosing spondylitis blood, it appeared, was a TCR beta motif of 7 or 8 highly homologous variants. With a CD8+ phenotype, disease-linked clones were relatively rare in peripheral blood. Reportedly, matched ankylosing spondylitis synovial fluid was significantly enriched for disease-linked clones.

On this clonotype: Its specificity is not known. An end of the junction does not agree with germline; a read error may underlie this.

Per germline, CDR1 SSHAT and CDR2 FNYEAQ (reference sequence). The CDR3 consists of 14 residues. This receptor was obtained from a male donor with ankylosing spondylitis or in good health (not recorded which). The sequencing sample was made of blood, either unsorted or a sorted T cell fraction (not recorded which). The genes are TRBV7-7 and TRBJ2-5; 7 nucleotides line up with TRBD2. CDR3 residues: CASSPRVAGETQYF. The CDR3, as DNA: TGTGCTAGCAGCCCCAGGGTAGCGGGAGAGACCCAGTACTTC.